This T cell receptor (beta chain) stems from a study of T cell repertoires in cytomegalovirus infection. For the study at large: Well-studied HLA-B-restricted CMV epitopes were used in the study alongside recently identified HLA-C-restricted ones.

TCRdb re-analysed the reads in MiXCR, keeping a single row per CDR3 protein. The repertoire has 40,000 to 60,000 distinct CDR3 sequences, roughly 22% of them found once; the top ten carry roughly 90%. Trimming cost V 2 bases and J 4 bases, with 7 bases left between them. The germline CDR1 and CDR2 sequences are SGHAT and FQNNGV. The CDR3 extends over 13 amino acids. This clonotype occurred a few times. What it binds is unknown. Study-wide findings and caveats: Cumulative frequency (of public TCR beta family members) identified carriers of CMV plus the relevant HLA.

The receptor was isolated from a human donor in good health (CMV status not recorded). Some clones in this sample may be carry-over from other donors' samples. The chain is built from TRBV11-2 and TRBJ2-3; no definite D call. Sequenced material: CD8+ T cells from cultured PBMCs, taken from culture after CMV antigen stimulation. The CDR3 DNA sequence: TGTGCCAGCAGCTTAAGCTTACCAGATACGCAGTATTTT. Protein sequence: CASSLSLPDTQYF.